The 26 T cell receptor beta chains given below trace back to one sample, sequenced in a study of OX40 agonist ivuxolimab in advanced cancers. Some clones are missing from TCRdb's copy, which holds only in-frame ones; the method was immunoSEQ multiplex PCR. Of 80,000 to 100,000 clones listed, 87% are singletons. This specimen was CD4+ or CD8+ T cells sorted from blood, taken in a trial of the OX40 agonist ivuxolimab. These receptors came from an adult with an advanced solid tumor such as melanoma, head and neck, liver or kidney cancer.

This clone was observed a single time. V usage is TRBV27 and J usage is TRBJ1-4, with a tentative D call TRBD1 (5 bases). V was shortened by 6 bases and J by 1 base, with 12 bases between the two germline ends. This CDR3 comprises 15 residues. Germline V lookup: CDR1 MNHEY, CDR2 SMNVEV (reference sequence). This CDR3 reads CASSDGGITNEKLFF. The CDR3 nucleotides read TGTGCCAGCAGCGATGGGGGGATAACTAATGAAAAACTGTTTTTT.

The V and J genes are TRBV9 and TRBJ2-3, with a weak D call TRBD1 (6 bases). V was pared by 4 bases and J by 0 bases, with 12 bases between. CDR1 SGDLS and CDR2 YYNGEE come from the germline V gene. This CDR3 region has 15 residues. The CDR3 protein is CASSKTGQSTDTQYF. In DNA form, the CDR3 reads TGTGCCAGCAGCAAGACCGGACAGAGCACAGATACGCAGTATTTT.

The chain joins TRBV19 to TRBJ1-5; D not certain. CDR1 LNHDA and CDR2 SQIVND come from the germline V gene (reference sequence). V lost 5 bases and J lost 10, with 15 bases in between. This CDR3 spans 13 amino acids. In nucleotides, the CDR3 is TGTGCCAGTAGTCATACATCCCTGGACCCCCAGCATTTT. This codes for CASSHTSLDPQHF.

The chain joins TRBV19 to TRBJ1-6; TRBD1 might be the D (5 bases). Germline lookup yields CDR1 LNHDA and CDR2 SQIVND (reference sequence). The CDR3 covers 17 residues. Trimming removed 4 bases from V and 0 bases from J, with 13 bases in between. The CDR3 spells CASSSRGGGSYNSPLHF. In DNA, the CDR3 is TGTGCCAGTAGTAGCCGGGGCGGGGGCTCCTATAATTCACCCCTCCACTTT.

The CDR3 spells CASSASGQGDSPLHF. CDR3 in DNA: TGTGCCAGCAGTGCCTCGGGACAGGGAGATTCACCCCTCCACTTT. V usage is TRBV6-4 and J usage is TRBJ1-6; the match to TRBD1 covers 9 bases. Germline V gives CDR1 MRHNA, CDR2 SNTAGT. The CDR3 runs to 15 residues. V lost 4 bases and J lost 8; bases outside the gene matches: 6.

This clone occurred once. V usage is TRBV2 and J usage is TRBJ2-7; possibly TRBD1 for D (5 bases). V dropped 4 bases and J dropped 3 bases, with 10 bases sitting between them. CDR1 is SNHLY and CDR2 is FYNNEI in the germline V gene. This CDR3 has 13 residues. CDR3 in DNA: TGTGCCAGCAGTGGAGACAGCTACTACGAGCAGTACTTC. Translation: CASSGDSYYEQYF.

V and J are TRBV4-2 and TRBJ2-5, with 15 positions matching TRBD2. Germline loops: CDR1 LGHNA, CDR2 YNFKEQ. This CDR3 is built from 18 residues. V lost 2 bases to trimming and J lost 4 bases; unmatched junction nucleotides: 8. CDR3 protein: CASSQSGLAGGWGETQYF. DNA of the CDR3: TGTGCCAGCAGCCAATCTGGACTAGCGGGGGGGTGGGGAGAGACCCAGTACTTC.

The chain uses TRBV23-1 and TRBJ2-1; 10 bases fit TRBD2. TRBV23-1 is treated as an ORF (open reading frame) with a function not yet certain. The CDR3 is made up of 17 amino acids. The V and J ends lost 2 bases and 3 bases, in that order; junction bases with no gene match: 7. The CDR3 sequence is CASSQSARTSGYNEQFF. The DNA of the CDR3 is TGCGCCAGCAGTCAAAGTGCCCGGACTAGCGGCTACAATGAGCAGTTCTTC.

The chain recombines TRBV6-1 with TRBJ2-3, with D maybe TRBD2 (7 bases). Germline CDR1 reads MNHNS; CDR2 reads SASEGT. The CDR3 consists of 14 residues. The V gene lost 11 bases and the J gene lost 4 bases, with 19 bases spanning the gap. In nucleotides, the CDR3 is TGTGCCGGGCGTTTGGGGGGGGCCTCAGATACGCAGTATTTT. Protein sequence: CAGRLGGASDTQYF.

The chain couples TRBV5-1 to TRBJ1-3; TRBD1 is a possible D gene (5 bases). With 0 bases removed from V and 2 bases from J, the gap between germline ends came to 9 bases. Germline CDR1 is SGHRS and CDR2 is YFSETQ. The CDR3 has 15 residues. CDR3 region: CASSLASGPGNTIYF. As DNA, the CDR3 is TGCGCCAGCAGCTTGGCATCAGGGCCTGGAAACACCATATATTTT. Full variable domain (rest looked up from reference TRBV5-1 and TRBJ1-3): KAGVTQTPRYLIKTRGQQVTLSCSPISGHRSVSWYQQTPGQGLQFLFEYFSETQRNKGNFPGRFSGRQFSNSRSEMNVSTLELGDSALYLCASSLASGPGNTIYFGEGSWLTVV.

The gene calls are TRBV9 and TRBJ2-5; 13 bases are shared with TRBD2. The CDR3 sequence is 15 residues long. The V and J ends lost 4 bases and 4 bases, in that order; junction bases with no gene match: 4. Germline V CDR1 and CDR2: SGDLS, YYNGEE. CDR3 in amino acids: CASSTSGGAVETQYF. The CDR3 DNA reads as TGTGCCAGCAGCACTAGCGGGGGGGCCGTAGAGACCCAGTACTTC.

The CDR3 region is CASRAQGLYSETQYF. The CDR3 region has the DNA TGTGCCAGCAGGGCACAGGGATTGTACTCAGAGACCCAGTACTTC. The V and J genes are TRBV6-6 and TRBJ2-5, with a weak D call TRBD1 (6 bases). Germline V lookup: CDR1 MNHNY, CDR2 SVGAGI (reference sequence). The CDR3 length is 15 residues. V dropped 6 bases and J dropped 4 bases, with 18 bases sitting between them.

The chain combines TRBV7-2 with TRBJ1-2; TRBD1 might be the D (6 bases). Germline CDR1 and CDR2: SGHTA and FQGNSA. This CDR3 is 14 amino acids long. Trimming took 1 base from V and 0 from J, leaving 6 bases between them. Written as DNA, the CDR3 is TGTGCCAGCAGCTTAGGGACAGCTAACTATGGCTACACCTTC. Its translation is CASSLGTANYGYTF.

The gene calls are TRBV13 and TRBJ2-2; 11 bases agree with TRBD2. The germline V gene has CDR1 PRHDT and CDR2 FYEKMQ (reference sequence). The junction had 6 bases not matched to a gene; V was cut back by 2 bases and J by 4 bases. The CDR3 loop spans 17 amino acids. CDR3 sequence reads: CASSLPASGGRTGELFF. Here the CDR3 DNA reads TGTGCCAGCAGCTTACCCGCTAGCGGGGGGCGCACCGGGGAGCTGTTTTTT.

This chain uses TRBV19 with TRBJ1-5; no firm D call. The CDR3 extends over 14 amino acids. Germline CDR1 LNHDA, CDR2 SQIVND (reference sequence). Trimming cost V 4 bases and J 0 bases, with 7 bases left between them. The CDR3 DNA follows: TGTGCCAGTAGTAACCATGATAGCAATCAGCCCCAGCATTTT. It codes for CASSNHDSNQPQHF.

In this sample, this clone turned up once. This rearrangement joins TRBV19 to TRBJ1-2; unclear D gene. CDR3 length: 14 amino acids. CDR1 and CDR2 from the germline V gene are LNHDA and SQIVND (reference sequence). With 5 bases removed from V and 2 bases from J, the gap between germline ends came to 12 bases. The DNA for the CDR3 is TGTGCCAGTAGTGAAACGGTGGGAAACTATGGCTACACCTTC. This encodes CASSETVGNYGYTF.

The V call is TRBV11-3, the J call TRBJ2-1; weak D call: TRBD1 (5 bases). The CDR3 totals 17 residues. CDR1 and CDR2 from the germline V gene are SGHNT and YENEEA. V shed 5 bases and J shed 10 bases, with 27 bases lying between them. DNA for the CDR3: TGTGCCAGCAGCCCGCCGGGTTGGCAGGGCCCTCTACGAGAGCAGTTCTTC. It codes for CASSPPGWQGPLREQFF. Variable domain in full (rest from reference TRBV11-3 and TRBJ2-1): EAGVVQSPRYKIIEKKQPVAFWCNPISGHNTLYWYLQNLGQGPELLIRYENEEAVDDSQLPKDRFSAERLKGVDSTLKIQPAELGDSAVYLCASSPPGWQGPLREQFFGPGTRLTVL.

The chain employs TRBV30 and TRBJ1-5, with TRBD1 matching 8 bases. This CDR3 has 19 amino acids. Germline assignment: CDR1 GTSNPN and CDR2 SVGIG (reference sequence). The ends lost 0 bases at V and 0 bases at J; junction bases unmatched: 13. CDR3 protein: CAWSVARTGRIYSNQPQHF. For the CDR3, the DNA is TGTGCCTGGAGTGTGGCCAGGACAGGGAGAATCTATAGCAATCAGCCCCAGCATTTT.

This sequence joins TRBV5-8 and TRBJ1-3; 7 bases are shared with TRBD1. The CDR3 is 14 residues long. In germline, CDR1 is SGHTS, CDR2 YDEGEE. The trim removed 3 bases at V and 0 bases at J, leaving 0 bases unmatched. CDR3 sequence (DNA): TGTGCCAGCAGCTACAGGGGCTCTGGAAACACCATATATTTT. Translated, it gives CASSYRGSGNTIYF.

The chain uses TRBV5-1 and TRBJ1-1; tentative D call: TRBD1 (5 bases). Germline CDR1 and CDR2: SGHRS and YFSETQ. The CDR3 runs 19 residues. The V end lost 7 bases, the J end lost 1 base, and 29 bases lay between the germline ends. The CDR3 spells CASRGGGPTRLGKNTEAFF. CDR3 nucleotide sequence: TGCGCCAGCCGCGGGGGAGGACCGACCCGCCTTGGAAAGAACACTGAAGCTTTCTTT.

The gene calls are TRBV9 and TRBJ1-1; the D gene is possibly TRBD1 (5 bases). Germline V CDR1 and CDR2: SGDLS, YYNGEE. This CDR3 spans 15 amino acids. V was shortened by 0 bases and J by 4 bases, with 13 bases between the two germline ends. The CDR3 DNA reads TGTGCCAGCAGCGTAGATGGCCCGGGGGGCACTGAAGCTTTCTTT. This sequence encodes CASSVDGPGGTEAFF.

This chain joins TRBV6-6 and TRBJ2-1, with D perhaps matching TRBD1 or TRBD2 (5 bases each). The CDR3 consists of 13 residues. Germline V gene lookup returns CDR1 MNHNY and CDR2 SVGAGI (reference sequence). V gave up 6 bases and J gave up 7 bases, with 13 bases separating them. The DNA of the CDR3 is TGTGCCAGCAGATGGGGGTTGTGGAATGAGCAGTTCTTC. Translated, it gives CASRWGLWNEQFF.

V usage is TRBV29-1 and J usage is TRBJ2-5, with TRBD2 matching over 15 bases. Germline V gene lookup returns CDR1 SQVTM and CDR2 ANQGSEA. The junction had 19 bases not matched to a gene; V was cut back by 6 bases and J by 5 bases. This CDR3 has 19 residues. The CDR3, as DNA: TGCAGCGTACTCACCCAGGGACTAGCGGGGGGACTAAAATTGGAGACCCAGTACTTC. Translated, it gives CSVLTQGLAGGLKLETQYF.

CDR3 loop: CASSLLSFADTQYF. CDR3 DNA sequence: TGTGCCAGCAGCTTGCTAAGTTTCGCAGATACGCAGTATTTT. The chain joins TRBV5-6 to TRBJ2-3; D not resolved. V lost 1 base, J lost 4 bases, and 10 bases lay in between. This CDR3 comprises 14 residues. Germline CDR1 and CDR2: SGHDT and YYEEEE.

The rearrangement uses TRBV18 and TRBJ1-1; D call uncertain. There are 17 residues in the CDR3. The V end was cut by 4 bases, the J end by 4 bases, with 22 bases between. The germline V gene encodes CDR1 KGHSH and CDR2 LQKENI. The CDR3 region is CASSRAFPRRAATEAFF. As DNA, the CDR3 is TGTGCCAGCTCACGGGCTTTCCCTCGCCGAGCCGCCACTGAAGCTTTCTTT.

V usage is TRBV7-2 and J usage is TRBJ2-2; D is perhaps TRBD1 or TRBD2 (5 bases each). V lost 5 bases to trimming and J lost 4 bases, with 17 bases between them. This CDR3 contains 16 residues. Looked up from germline, CDR1 is SGHTA and CDR2 is FQGNSA. The CDR3 region is CASSPRVQGSTGELFF. Written as DNA, the CDR3 is TGTGCCAGCAGCCCGCGGGTGCAGGGCAGCACCGGGGAGCTGTTTTTT.